The 17 T cell receptor beta chains below come from one sample, sequenced in a study of a mutant IDH1 vaccine in newly diagnosed glioma. The data were produced by immunoSEQ multiplex PCR, yet TCRdb's version contains in-frame clones alone and is incomplete. The data show approximately 60,000 clones, 74% seen once. As for time point: week 35, safety follow-up. A 20-mer mutant IDH1 peptide at 300 ug was injected subcutaneously with topical imiquimod. These receptors have no identified antigens. Sequenced here: PBMCs, sampled from a glioma patient whose treatment included an IDH1 peptide vaccine. The receptors were sampled from a man aged 50-59 years with glioma.

The chain has TRBV11-2 and TRBJ2-4, with 8 bases identical to TRBD2. The V segment lost 2 bases and the J segment 2 bases; nucleotides outside the gene matches: 8. There are 17 residues in the CDR3. CDR1 and CDR2 from the germline V gene are SGHAT and FQNNGV. This CDR3 reads CASSLFERGYSKNIQYF. CDR3 coding DNA: TGTGCCAGCAGCTTATTTGAGCGGGGGTACTCCAAAAACATTCAGTACTTC.

This clone is a singleton in its sample. The genes are TRBV4-1 and TRBJ2-3, with D hard to call. Trimming removed 0 bases from V and 3 bases from J, with 10 bases in between. The CDR3 consists of 15 residues. Looked up from germline, CDR1 is MGHRA and CDR2 is YSYEKL. The CDR3 DNA is TGCGCCAGCAGCCAAGAAGGTAGGGCTACAGATACGCAGTATTTT. This translates into CASSQEGRATDTQYF.

DNA for the CDR3: TGCGCCAGCAGCTTGGAGGGACAGAGATATGGCTACACCTTC. Protein product: CASSLEGQRYGYTF. J is TRBJ1-2 and V is TRBV5-1; 7 bases match TRBD1. Germline V gene data show CDR1 as SGHRS and CDR2 as YFSETQ. This CDR3 is 14 amino acids long. V lost 0 bases to trimming and J lost 5 bases; unmatched junction nucleotides: 4.

This chain joins TRBV30 and TRBJ2-5; maybe TRBD1 (6 bases). Germline V lookup: CDR1 GTSNPN, CDR2 SVGIG (reference sequence). Deletions cut 0 bases from V and 1 base from J, with 12 bases between. The CDR3 is 15 amino acids. The CDR3 is CAWSVLGHGQETQYF. For the CDR3, the DNA is TGTGCCTGGAGTGTACTGGGACATGGCCAAGAGACCCAGTACTTC. Based on the CDR3 plus reference TRBV30 and TRBJ2-5, the full variable domain is SQTIHQWPATLVQPVGSPLSLECTVEGTSNPNLYWYRQAAGRGLQLLFYSVGIGQISSEVPQNLSASRPQDRQFILSSKKLLLSDSGFYLCAWSVLGHGQETQYFGPGTRLLVL.

V gene TRBV30 combines with J gene TRBJ1-2; D is uncertain. Per germline, CDR1 GTSNPN and CDR2 SVGIG (reference sequence). With 1 base removed from V and 4 bases from J, the gap between germline ends came to 16 bases. The CDR3 sequence is 15 residues long. The CDR3 DNA is TGTGCCTGGAGTGCAACCTCGGCAGGTTCCTATGGCTACACCTTC. As protein: CAWSATSAGSYGYTF.

The rearrangement links TRBV19 to TRBJ1-1, with D possibly matching TRBD1 (5 bases). The CDR3 has 16 amino acids. Germline CDR1 reads LNHDA; CDR2 reads SQIVND (reference sequence). The V and J ends lost 6 bases and 6 bases respectively, with 23 bases between them. This CDR3 is CASRPQGMGQKAEAFF. The CDR3 nucleotides read TGTGCCAGTAGGCCCCAGGGAATGGGGCAAAAGGCTGAAGCTTTCTTT.

The chain uses TRBV30 and TRBJ2-2, with a weak D call TRBD2 (7 bases). Germline-derived CDR1 and CDR2 are GTSNPN and SVGIG (reference sequence). V dropped 5 bases and J dropped 8 bases, with 18 bases sitting between them. The CDR3 is 14 residues long. The CDR3 is CAWRRGGTTGELFF. In DNA, the CDR3 is TGTGCCTGGCGCCGGGGAGGGACAACGGGGGAGCTGTTTTTT.

The chain recombines TRBV7-9 with TRBJ1-1; TRBD1 aligns across 8 bases. Germline CDR1 reads SEHNR; CDR2 reads FQNEAQ (reference sequence). J was trimmed by 8 bases and V by 5 bases; bases with no gene match: 10. This CDR3 spans 14 amino acids. The CDR3 here is CASSVITGGREAFF. The CDR3 nucleotides read TGTGCCAGCAGCGTGATTACAGGGGGAAGAGAAGCTTTCTTT.

The genes are TRBV5-4 and TRBJ2-7, with 8 bases lining up with TRBD2. The V segment lost 1 base and the J segment 3 bases; nucleotides outside the gene matches: 3. The germline gives CDR1 SGHNT, CDR2 YYREEE (reference sequence). The CDR3 loop spans 14 amino acids. CDR3 residues: CASSLPGGNYEQYF. The CDR3 bases are TGTGCCAGCAGCTTGCCGGGGGGGAACTACGAGCAGTACTTC.

This clone was found once. V usage is TRBV6-5 and J usage is TRBJ2-4; weak D call: TRBD1 (6 bases). In germline, CDR1 is MNHEY, CDR2 SVGAGI. The CDR3 consists of 13 residues. V lost 4 bases and J lost 4, with 8 bases in between. CDR3: CASSSGTKNIQYF. CDR3 nucleotide sequence: TGTGCCAGCAGTTCCGGGACAAAAAACATTCAGTACTTC.

This chain links TRBV7-2 with TRBJ1-4, with TRBD1 as a possible D gene (5 bases). The CDR3 totals 15 residues. The V end was cut by 0 bases, the J end by 8 bases, with 13 bases between. Germline V CDR1 and CDR2: SGHTA, FQGNSA. CDR3 region: CASSLALGAGEKLFF. The CDR3 nucleotides are TGTGCCAGCAGCTTAGCGCTAGGGGCAGGCGAAAAACTGTTTTTT.

This clone has a handful of counts. The chain recombines TRBV29-1 with TRBJ1-1, with D unresolved. CDR1 SQVTM and CDR2 ANQGSEA come from the germline V gene. This CDR3 comprises 14 residues. Trimming cost V 4 bases and J 11 bases, with 23 bases left between them. The chain's CDR3 is CSVGATSSRGPAFF. DNA of the CDR3: TGCAGCGTTGGGGCCACGAGCTCCCGCGGGCCGGCTTTCTTT.

The chain couples TRBV10-3 to TRBJ1-4; D is perhaps TRBD1 (6 bases). The germline gives CDR1 ENHRY, CDR2 SYGVKD. V shed 5 bases and J shed 7 bases, with 14 bases lying between them. CDR3 length equals 14 residues. For the CDR3, the DNA is TGTGCCATCAGTCCAGGGGATAGTGCTGAAAAACTGTTTTTT. This gives the protein CAISPGDSAEKLFF.

V is TRBV14 and J is TRBJ1-1; D gene ambiguous. CDR1 SGHDN and CDR2 FVKESK come from the germline V gene. Trimming pared 3 bases from V and 1 base from J, leaving 18 bases between. CDR3 length: 17 residues. The CDR3 DNA reads TGTGCCAGCAGCCAGTCCGGGCCCATCGGTGGGAACACTGAAGCTTTCTTT. Translating it yields CASSQSGPIGGNTEAFF.

The rearrangement links TRBV13 to TRBJ2-4, with a possible D match to TRBD2 (7 bases). The CDR3 runs 17 residues. Germline V gene sequence: CDR1 PRHDT, CDR2 FYEKMQ (reference sequence). The ends were cut back, 5 bases at V and 3 bases at J, with 20 bases in the middle. CDR3 region: CASSPMRGGNDKNIQYF. Here the CDR3 DNA reads TGTGCCAGCAGCCCCATGAGGGGGGGCAACGACAAAAACATTCAGTACTTC.

The CDR3 loop reads CASSQWGAVNYGYTF. CDR3 DNA: TGCGCCAGCAGCCAATGGGGGGCTGTTAACTATGGCTACACCTTC. The V call is TRBV4-3, the J call TRBJ1-2; D is perhaps TRBD1 (6 bases). The V end was cut by 2 bases, the J end by 1 base, with 11 bases between. The CDR3 sequence is 15 residues long. CDR1 and CDR2 (germline): LGHNA, YSLEER.

The rearrangement uses TRBV4-3 and TRBJ1-4; 8 bases are shared with TRBD1. CDR3 length equals 15 residues. Germline loops: CDR1 LGHNA, CDR2 YSLEER. Trimming at V came to 5 bases and at J to 3 bases, leaving 5 bases not matched to a gene. This CDR3 is CASSEAGGPNEKLFF. The DNA of the CDR3 is TGCGCCAGCAGCGAAGCAGGGGGCCCTAATGAAAAACTGTTTTTT.